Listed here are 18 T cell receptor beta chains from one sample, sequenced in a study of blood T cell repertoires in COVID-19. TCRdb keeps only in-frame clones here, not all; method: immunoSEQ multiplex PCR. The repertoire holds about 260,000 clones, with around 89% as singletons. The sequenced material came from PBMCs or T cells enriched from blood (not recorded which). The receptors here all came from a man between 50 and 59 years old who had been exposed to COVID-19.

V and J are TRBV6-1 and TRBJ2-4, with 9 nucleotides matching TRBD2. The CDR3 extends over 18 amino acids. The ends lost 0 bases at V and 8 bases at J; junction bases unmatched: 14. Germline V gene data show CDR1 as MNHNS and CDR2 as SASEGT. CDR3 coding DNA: TGTGCCAGCAGTGAAGCGCTAATAGCTAGCGGGATAGGTCACATTCAGTACTTC. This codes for CASSEALIASGIGHIQYF.

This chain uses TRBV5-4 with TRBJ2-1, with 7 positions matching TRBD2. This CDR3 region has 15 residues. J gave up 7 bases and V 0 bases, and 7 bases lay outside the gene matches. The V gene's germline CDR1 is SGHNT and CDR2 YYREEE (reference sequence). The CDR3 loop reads CASSLEVAGWNEQFF. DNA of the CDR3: TGTGCCAGCAGCTTGGAGGTAGCGGGTTGGAATGAGCAGTTCTTC.

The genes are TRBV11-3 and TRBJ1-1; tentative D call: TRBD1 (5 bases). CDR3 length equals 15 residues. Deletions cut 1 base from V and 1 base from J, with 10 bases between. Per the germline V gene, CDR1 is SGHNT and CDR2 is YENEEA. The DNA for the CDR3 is TGTGCCAGCAGCTTAGGGACATATACGAACACTGAAGCTTTCTTT. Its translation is CASSLGTYTNTEAFF.

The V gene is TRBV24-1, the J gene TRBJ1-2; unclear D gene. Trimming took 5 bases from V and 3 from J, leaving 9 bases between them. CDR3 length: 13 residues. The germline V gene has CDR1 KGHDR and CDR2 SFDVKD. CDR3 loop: CATSGRQDYGYTF. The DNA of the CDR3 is TGTGCCACCAGTGGCCGGCAGGACTATGGCTACACCTTC.

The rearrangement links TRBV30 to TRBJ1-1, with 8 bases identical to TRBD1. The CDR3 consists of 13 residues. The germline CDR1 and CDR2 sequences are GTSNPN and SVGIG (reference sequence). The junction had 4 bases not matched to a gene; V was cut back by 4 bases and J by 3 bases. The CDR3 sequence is CAWTVTGDTEAFF. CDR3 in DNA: TGTGCCTGGACTGTGACAGGGGACACTGAAGCTTTCTTT.

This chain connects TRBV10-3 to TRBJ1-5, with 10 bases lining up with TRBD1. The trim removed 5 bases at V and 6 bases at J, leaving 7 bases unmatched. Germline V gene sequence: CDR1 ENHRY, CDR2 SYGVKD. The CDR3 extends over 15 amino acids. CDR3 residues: CAISPDRGPGQPQHF. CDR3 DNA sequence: TGTGCCATCAGTCCTGACAGGGGGCCGGGTCAGCCCCAGCATTTT.

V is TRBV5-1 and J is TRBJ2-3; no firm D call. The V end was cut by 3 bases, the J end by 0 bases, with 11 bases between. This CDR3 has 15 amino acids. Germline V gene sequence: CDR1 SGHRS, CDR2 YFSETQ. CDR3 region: CASSSLTASTDTQYF. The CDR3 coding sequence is TGCGCCAGCAGCTCACTTACAGCTAGCACAGATACGCAGTATTTT. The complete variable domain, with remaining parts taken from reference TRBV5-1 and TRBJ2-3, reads KAGVTQTPRYLIKTRGQQVTLSCSPISGHRSVSWYQQTPGQGLQFLFEYFSETQRNKGNFPGRFSGRQFSNSRSEMNVSTLELGDSALYLCASSSLTASTDTQYFGPGTRLTVL.

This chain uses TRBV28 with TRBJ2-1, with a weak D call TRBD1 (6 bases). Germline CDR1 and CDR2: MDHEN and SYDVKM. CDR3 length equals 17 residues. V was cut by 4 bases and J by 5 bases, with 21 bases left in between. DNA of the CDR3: TGTGCCAGCAGTTCTACAGGCTTCCGGACAGTCCACAATGAGCAGTTCTTC. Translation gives CASSSTGFRTVHNEQFF.

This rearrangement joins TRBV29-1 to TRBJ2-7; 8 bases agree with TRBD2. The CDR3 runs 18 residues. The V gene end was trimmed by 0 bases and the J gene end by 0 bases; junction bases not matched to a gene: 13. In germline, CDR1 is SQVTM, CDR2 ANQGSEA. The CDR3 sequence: CSVEEWPSGLRSSYEQYV. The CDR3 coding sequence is TGCAGCGTTGAAGAGTGGCCTAGCGGGTTACGCAGCTCCTACGAGCAGTACGTC.

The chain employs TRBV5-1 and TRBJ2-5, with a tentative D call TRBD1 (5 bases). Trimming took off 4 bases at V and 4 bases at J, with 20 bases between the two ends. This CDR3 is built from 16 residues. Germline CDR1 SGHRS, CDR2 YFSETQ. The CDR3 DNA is TGCGCCAGCAGCCCTCGAGACAGTTTCGCAGGAGAGACCCAGTACTTC. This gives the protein CASSPRDSFAGETQYF.

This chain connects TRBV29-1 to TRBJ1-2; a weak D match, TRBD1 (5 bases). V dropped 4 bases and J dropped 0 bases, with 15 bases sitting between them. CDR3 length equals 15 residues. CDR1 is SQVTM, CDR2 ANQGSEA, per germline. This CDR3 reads CSVVLLWGTNYGYTF. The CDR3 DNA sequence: TGCAGCGTTGTTTTATTGTGGGGCACTAACTATGGCTACACCTTC.

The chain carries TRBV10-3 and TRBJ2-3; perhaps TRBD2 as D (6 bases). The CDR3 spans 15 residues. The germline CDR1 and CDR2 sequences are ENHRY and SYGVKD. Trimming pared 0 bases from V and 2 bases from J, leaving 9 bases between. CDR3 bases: TGTGCCATCAGTGAGTCCTTGGACTACACAGATACGCAGTATTTT. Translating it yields CAISESLDYTDTQYF.

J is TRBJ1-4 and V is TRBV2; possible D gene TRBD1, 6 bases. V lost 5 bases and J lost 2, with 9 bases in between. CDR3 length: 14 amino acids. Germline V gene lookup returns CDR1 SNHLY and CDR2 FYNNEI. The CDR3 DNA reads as TGTGCCAGCAGTCTCCAGGGGACTAATGAAAAACTGTTTTTT. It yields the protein CASSLQGTNEKLFF.

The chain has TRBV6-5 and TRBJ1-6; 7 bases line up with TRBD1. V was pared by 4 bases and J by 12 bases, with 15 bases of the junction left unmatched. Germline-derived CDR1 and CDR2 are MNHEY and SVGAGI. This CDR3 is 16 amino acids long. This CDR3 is CASSWDSPMRGRPLHF. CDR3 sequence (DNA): TGTGCCAGCAGTTGGGACAGCCCGATGAGGGGGAGACCCCTCCACTTT.

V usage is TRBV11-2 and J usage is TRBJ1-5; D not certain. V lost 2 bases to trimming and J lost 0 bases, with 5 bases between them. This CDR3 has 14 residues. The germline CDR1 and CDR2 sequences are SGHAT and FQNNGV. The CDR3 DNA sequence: TGTGCCAGCAGCTTATCCTATAGCAATCAGCCCCAGCATTTT. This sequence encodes CASSLSYSNQPQHF.

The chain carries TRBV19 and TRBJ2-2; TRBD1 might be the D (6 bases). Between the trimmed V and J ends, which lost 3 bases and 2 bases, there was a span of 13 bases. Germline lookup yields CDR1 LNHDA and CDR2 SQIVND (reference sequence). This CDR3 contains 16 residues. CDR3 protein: CASSIEGGENTGELFF. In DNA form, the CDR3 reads TGTGCCAGTAGTATCGAAGGGGGAGAAAACACCGGGGAGCTGTTTTTT. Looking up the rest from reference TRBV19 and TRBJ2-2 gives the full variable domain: DGGITQSPKYLFRKEGQNVTLSCEQNLNHDAMYWYRQDPGQGLRLIYYSQIVNDFQKGDIAEGYSVSREKKESFPLTVTSAQKNPTAFYLCASSIEGGENTGELFFGEGSRLTVL.

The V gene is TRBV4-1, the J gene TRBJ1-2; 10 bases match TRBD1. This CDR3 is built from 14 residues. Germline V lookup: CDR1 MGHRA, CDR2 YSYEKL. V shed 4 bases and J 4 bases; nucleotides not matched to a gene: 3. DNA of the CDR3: TGCGCCAGCAGCCGACAGGGGGCGAGCTATGGCTACACCTTC. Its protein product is CASSRQGASYGYTF.

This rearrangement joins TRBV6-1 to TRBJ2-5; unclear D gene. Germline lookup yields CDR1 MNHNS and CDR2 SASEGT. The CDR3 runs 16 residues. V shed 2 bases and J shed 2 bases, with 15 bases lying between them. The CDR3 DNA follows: TGTGCCAGCAGTGAAATGTTCGTCGACAAACAAGAGACCCAGTACTTC. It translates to CASSEMFVDKQETQYF.